This paragraph reports one T cell receptor beta chain. No antigen is known for it. These data originate in a study of cytomegalovirus exposure and HLA in healthy donors. Findings of the study overall: In a later analysis, DRB1 alleles had the most associated TCRs; HLA-C alleles the fewest.

The PCR employed 60 Vbeta primers together with 13 Jbeta primers. Study processing details: In a later analysis, of 70 million to 85 million unique beta chains, 9 million to 11 million appeared in at least two donors. The repertoire was sequenced with immunoSEQ multiplex PCR; TCRdb's copy has only in-frame clones and lacks some. The V and J calls and the clone size are those of that table, but D and trimming were determined from the DNA. The listing records approximately 110,000 clones. Material for sequencing was PBMCs. The sequence was collected from a man in his forties in good health and CMV-seronegative.

The CDR3 sequence: CASSLRQGAHLNTGELFF. The CDR3, as DNA: TGTGCCAGCAGTTTAAGGCAGGGGGCCCACCTAAACACCGGGGAGCTGTTTTTT. V usage is TRBV28 and J usage is TRBJ2-2, with 8 bases matching TRBD1. The CDR3 length is 18 residues. Losses at the gene ends were 2 bases for V and 2 bases for J; bases not matched to a gene: 10. Germline assignment: CDR1 MDHEN and CDR2 SYDVKM.